This TCR beta chain was captured by sequencing in a study of PD-L1 blockade in urothelial cancer. This table comes from immunoSEQ multiplex PCR, and its TCRdb copy is limited to in-frame clones, with some not included. The top ten hold 8% to 9% of the sample, which has some 35,000 clones, around 34% seen once. Trimming took off 8 bases at V and 2 bases at J, with 13 bases between the two ends. CDR1 is MNHGY, CDR2 SAAAGT, per germline. The CDR3 totals 13 residues. This TCR derives from a man aged 55 to 69 with urothelial cancer. The source was tumor tissue, collected before atezolizumab (anti-PD-L1) treatment. This sequence joins TRBV6-8 and TRBJ2-7, with D tentatively TRBD1 or TRBD2 (5 bases each). CDR3 bases: TGTGCCAGCTTGGGACGAGAGACCTACGAGCAGTACTTC. Translation: CASLGRETYEQYF.